The T cell receptor beta chain described here comes from a study of beta chain features in type 1 diabetes. Overall study: Sorted cells from all samples, numbering approximately 100 million, were examined.

Sequenced material consisted of expressed TCRB transcripts (all of the isolated RNA was reverse transcribed). Only in-frame clones appear in the TCRdb table, and some are missing; sequencing was by immunoSEQ multiplex PCR. The repertoire holds more than 300,000 clones, with roughly 12% as singletons. In total, each donor contributed a single heparinised blood draw that averaged about 100 mL. Worth noting for this clone: Its antigen is undetermined.

General observations from the study: Type 1 diabetes patients showed a moderate but significant shortening of TCRB CDR3s in all four CD4+ subsets.

Trimming took 6 bases from V and 2 from J; bases not matched to a gene: 3. CDR1 and CDR2 from the germline V gene are SGHTA and FQGNSA. CDR3 length: 14 residues. The material sequenced was naive CD4+ T cells from blood. This clonotype was sampled from a man in his late teens or twenties in good health. The V gene is TRBV7-2, the J gene TRBJ1-5, with TRBD1 matching over 8 bases. The CDR3 loop is CASRDRVGNQPQHF. As DNA, the CDR3 is TGTGCCAGCAGGGACAGGGTTGGCAATCAGCCCCAGCATTTT.